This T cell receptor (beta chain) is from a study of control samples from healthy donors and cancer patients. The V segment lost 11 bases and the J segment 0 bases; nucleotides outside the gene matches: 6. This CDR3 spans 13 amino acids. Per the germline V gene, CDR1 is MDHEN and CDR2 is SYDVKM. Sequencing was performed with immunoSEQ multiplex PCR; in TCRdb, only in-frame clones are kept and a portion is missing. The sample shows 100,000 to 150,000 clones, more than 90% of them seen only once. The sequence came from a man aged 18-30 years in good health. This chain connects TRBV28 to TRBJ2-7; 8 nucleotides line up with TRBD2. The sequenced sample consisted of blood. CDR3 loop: CAGRGGSSYEQYF. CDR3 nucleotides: TGTGCCGGCCGGGGGGGGAGCTCCTACGAGCAGTACTTC.